Presented here are 7 T cell receptor beta chains from one specimen sequenced in a study of shared clonotypes between healthy human individuals. Profiled with immunoSEQ multiplex PCR; TCRdb holds only in-frame clones, not every one. The sample gives roughly 2.2 million clones, roughly 90% of which show up once; about 0.36% is in the top ten. Input material: naive CD4+ T cells from PBMCs. Subset of the sample: CD45RA+ positively selected. Receptors originate from a man between 18 and 35 years old in good health. Some clones in this sample may be carry-over from other donors' samples.

This chain links TRBV5-6 with TRBJ2-1; D unclear. CDR1 SGHDT and CDR2 YYEEEE come from the germline V gene. V was clipped by 4 bases and J by 7 bases, with 15 bases between them. The CDR3 sequence is 14 residues long. CDR3 amino acids: CASSPTYLRNEQFF. The CDR3, as DNA: TGTGCCAGCAGCCCTACTTATTTGAGAAATGAGCAGTTCTTC.

The chain links TRBV5-1 to TRBJ2-1, with D tentatively TRBD1 (5 bases). Trimming removed 5 bases at V and 3 bases at J, with 9 bases between. CDR1 SGHRS and CDR2 YFSETQ come from the germline V gene. The length of the CDR3 is 13 residues. This chain's CDR3 is CASRDISYNEQFF. The CDR3 region has the DNA TGCGCCAGCAGGGACATCAGCTACAATGAGCAGTTCTTC. The whole variable domain, remainder taken from reference TRBV5-1 and TRBJ2-1, is KAGVTQTPRYLIKTRGQQVTLSCSPISGHRSVSWYQQTPGQGLQFLFEYFSETQRNKGNFPGRFSGRQFSNSRSEMNVSTLELGDSALYLCASRDISYNEQFFGPGTRLTVL.

The chain couples TRBV28 to TRBJ2-7; TRBD1 is a possible D gene (6 bases). The length of the CDR3 is 14 residues. Trimming took 4 bases from V and 6 from J, leaving 16 bases between them. Germline lookup yields CDR1 MDHEN and CDR2 SYDVKM. The CDR3 protein is CASSSPSRGAEQYF. The CDR3 coding sequence is TGTGCCAGCAGTTCCCCGAGCAGGGGTGCCGAGCAGTACTTC.

This clone has only one observation. The chain combines TRBV6-5 with TRBJ1-2, with D hard to call. V gave up 3 bases and J gave up 8 bases, with 16 bases separating them. CDR1 is MNHEY and CDR2 is SVGAGI in the germline V gene. This CDR3 comprises 14 residues. The CDR3 here is CASSYDGVLGGYTF. CDR3 in DNA: TGTGCCAGCAGTTATGACGGGGTGTTGGGGGGCTACACCTTC.

This chain connects TRBV7-8 to TRBJ2-2; 8 bases line up with TRBD2. This CDR3 is 18 amino acids long. The V gene's germline CDR1 is SGHVS and CDR2 FQNEAQ. V gave up 0 bases and J gave up 3 bases; unmatched junction bases: 9. CDR3 nucleotide sequence: TGTGCCAGCAGCTTAGCGCACGCGGGAGGTAGTTACACCGGGGAGCTGTTTTTT. Its protein product is CASSLAHAGGSYTGELFF.

The chain is built from TRBV30 and TRBJ1-5; D perhaps matches TRBD1 (5 bases). Trimming removed 3 bases at V and 5 bases at J, with 11 bases between. The CDR3 extends over 13 amino acids. Germline loops: CDR1 GTSNPN, CDR2 SVGIG (reference sequence). DNA for the CDR3: TGTGCCTGGAGCACGGACAACTATCAGCCCCAGCATTTT. Its protein product is CAWSTDNYQPQHF. The whole variable domain, remainder taken from reference TRBV30 and TRBJ1-5, is SQTIHQWPATLVQPVGSPLSLECTVEGTSNPNLYWYRQAAGRGLQLLFYSVGIGQISSEVPQNLSASRPQDRQFILSSKKLLLSDSGFYLCAWSTDNYQPQHFGDGTRLSIL.

A word on this clone: This sample also contains other DNA sequences that code for the same CDR3. The J gene is TRBJ2-3, the V gene TRBV28, with TRBD2 matching over 7 bases. Germline V gene data show CDR1 as MDHEN and CDR2 as SYDVKM. After removal of 3 bases from V and 3 bases from J, the junction contained 3 bases not matched to a gene. The CDR3 totals 14 residues. In DNA, the CDR3 is TGTGCCAGCAGTTTCGGCGGGAGAACAGATACGCAGTATTTT. Translation gives CASSFGGRTDTQYF.